The clone carrying this T cell receptor beta chain has ten or more counts. Its antigen is unidentified. The source of the sample is a study of tumor-infiltrating lymphocytes in primary liver carcinoma. Total RNA amounting to around 450 ng was the source from which TCR beta cDNA was made with a constant-region primer. Slightly modified ARM-PCR, run as three nested multiplex PCR rounds, produced the TCR beta libraries. Two initial PCR rounds of about 10 cycles each paired TRBV1-TRBV30 forward primers with a C-beta reverse primer. From the multiplex PCR reads, TCRdb called clonotypes with MiXCR, one entry per CDR3 protein. The sample gives about 37,000 distinct CDR3 sequences, around 80% of which show up once; approximately 37% is in the top ten. This CDR3 region has 13 residues. Looked up from germline, CDR1 is GTSNPN and CDR2 is SVGIG (reference sequence). Trimming took off 8 bases at V and 1 base at J, with 12 bases between the two ends.

Overall study results and limits: Tumors carried a top-250-clone fraction significantly exceeding that of blood (p = 0.039).

Total RNA and DNA came together from around 20-30 mg of bulk tissue without cell sorting. The rearrangement joins TRBV30 to TRBJ2-1; D ambiguous. The sequencing sample was made of tumor-adjacent normal liver tissue. The sequence came from a man aged 35-49 years with primary liver carcinoma and hepatitis B virus infection. CDR3 loop: CALLLGSYNEQFF. DNA of the CDR3: TGTGCCCTACTGCTCGGGTCCTACAATGAGCAGTTCTTC.